This T cell receptor (beta chain) is from a study of shared clonotypes between healthy human individuals. Profiling relied on immunoSEQ multiplex PCR, and the TCRdb table lists in-frame clones only, not all of them. The sample contains about 2.3 million clones, roughly 92% of which appear only once. The germline CDR1 and CDR2 sequences are MNHEY and SVGAGI. V was pared by 2 bases and J by 2 bases, with 5 bases of the junction left unmatched. The CDR3 is made up of 16 amino acids. The receptor comes from a man aged 18-30 years in good health. Some clones in this sample may be carry-over from other donors' samples. Material for sequencing was naive CD4+ T cells from PBMCs. Subset here: CD45RA+ positively selected. The chain employs TRBV6-5 and TRBJ2-2; 7 bases map to TRBD1. DNA for the CDR3: TGTGCCAGCAGTTACGTGACAGGGAGAAACACCGGGGAGCTGTTTTTT. As protein: CASSYVTGRNTGELFF.